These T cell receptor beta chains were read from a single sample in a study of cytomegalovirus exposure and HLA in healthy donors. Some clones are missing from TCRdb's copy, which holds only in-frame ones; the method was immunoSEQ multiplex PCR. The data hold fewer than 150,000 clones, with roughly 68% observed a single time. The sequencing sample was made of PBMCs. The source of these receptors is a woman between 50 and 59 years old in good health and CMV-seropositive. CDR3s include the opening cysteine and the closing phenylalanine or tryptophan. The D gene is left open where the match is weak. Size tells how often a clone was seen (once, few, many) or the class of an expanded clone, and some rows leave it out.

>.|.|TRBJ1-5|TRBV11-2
TGTGCCAGCAGCTTAAATGGGGCCGCTAGCAATCAGCCCCAGCATTTT
CASSLNGAASNQPQHF
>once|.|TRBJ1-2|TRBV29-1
TGCAGCGTGAGAGTCGCGCAATACAGGGCTGGCTACACCTTC
CSVRVAQYRAGYTF
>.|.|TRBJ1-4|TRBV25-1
TGTGCCAGCAGTCCCATGGGAGGTAATGAAAAACTGTTTTTT
CASSPMGGNEKLFF
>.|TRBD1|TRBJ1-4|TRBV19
TGTGCCAGTACCGAGGGACAGGGATATGAAAAACTGTTTTTT
CASTEGQGYEKLFF
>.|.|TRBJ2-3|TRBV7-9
TGTGCCAGCAGCTCTCGGGAGACAGATGCGCAGTATTTT
CASSSRETDAQYF
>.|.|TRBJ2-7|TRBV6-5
TGTGCCAGCAGCTACACAGGGTATCGCGAGCAGTACTTC
CASSYTGYREQYF
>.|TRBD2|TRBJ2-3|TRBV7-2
TGTGCCAGCATCCTAGCGGGGGGGGTGAGAGATACGCAGTATTTT
CASILAGGVRDTQYF
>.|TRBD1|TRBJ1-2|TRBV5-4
TGTGCCAGCAGCTTGGACGGGACAGGGGGGGCCTATGGCTACACCTTC
CASSLDGTGGAYGYTF
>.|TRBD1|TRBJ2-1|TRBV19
TGTGCCAGTAGTACGACAGGGAGTCCGTACAATGAGCAGTTCTTC
CASSTTGSPYNEQFF
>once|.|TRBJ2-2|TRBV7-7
TGTGCCAGCAGCCCAATAGGGCGGGACGGGGAGCTGTTTTTT
CASSPIGRDGELFF
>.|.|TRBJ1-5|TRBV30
TGTGCCTGGAGTGCAGGGCTTTCGTCTCAGCCCCAGCATTTT
CAWSAGLSSQPQHF
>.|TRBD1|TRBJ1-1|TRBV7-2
TGTGCCAGCAGTTCAACAGGGGGCTTGAACACTGAAGCTTTCTTT
CASSSTGGLNTEAFF
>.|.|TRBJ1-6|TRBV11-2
TGTGCCAGCAGCTTAGAACAGGAATTACCGCTCCACTTT
CASSLEQELPLHF
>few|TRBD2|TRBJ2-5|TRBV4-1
TGCGCCAGCAGCATCGGGACTAGTTCTCTCCAAGAGACCCAGTACTTC
CASSIGTSSLQETQYF
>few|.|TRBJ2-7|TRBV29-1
TGCAGCGTTGCCGGGGATTACGAGCAGTACTTC
CSVAGDYEQYF
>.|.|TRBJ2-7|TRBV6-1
TGTGCCACCCTAGACAGAAGCTCCTACGAGCAGTACTTC
CATLDRSSYEQYF
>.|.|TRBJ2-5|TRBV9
TGTGCCAGCAGCGTACGACTCACTGAAGAGACCCAGTACTTC
CASSVRLTEETQYF
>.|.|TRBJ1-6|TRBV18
TGTGCCAGCTCAAACGGACAGTCAAATTCACCCCTCCACTTT
CASSNGQSNSPLHF
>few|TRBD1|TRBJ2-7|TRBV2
TGTGCCAGCGTCGGGATCCCGGGACAGGGGCCCCTGGAGCAGTACTTC
CASVGIPGQGPLEQYF
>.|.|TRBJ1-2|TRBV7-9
TGTGCCAGCAGCTTAGGACCCATCAGGGGCGCTGGCTACACCTTC
CASSLGPIRGAGYTF
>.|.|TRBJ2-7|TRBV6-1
TGTGCCAGCAGTGAAGTGGTGGGTCAGGGCTACGAGCAGTACTTC
CASSEVVGQGYEQYF
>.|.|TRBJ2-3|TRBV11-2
TGTGCCAGCAGCTTAAAGGGGGGCGGGGGAGATACGCAGTATTTT
CASSLKGGGGDTQYF
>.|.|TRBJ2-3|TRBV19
TGTGCCAGTAGGTGGAGGGACTCCACAGATACGCAGTATTTT
CASRWRDSTDTQYF
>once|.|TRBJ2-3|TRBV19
TGTGCCAGTAGTATGGCCGCCTCTAGCACAGATACGCAGTATTTT
CASSMAASSTDTQYF
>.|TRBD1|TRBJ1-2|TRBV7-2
TGTGCCAGCAGCCCCGGGACAGGGTATGGCTACACCTTC
CASSPGTGYGYTF
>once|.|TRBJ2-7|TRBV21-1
TGTGCCAGCAGCAAAAAACAGCCCACCTACGAGCAGTACTTC
CASSKKQPTYEQYF
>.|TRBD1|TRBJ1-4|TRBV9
TGTGCCAGCAGCACCGAGGGGGCTGAACTGTTTTTT
CASSTEGAELFF
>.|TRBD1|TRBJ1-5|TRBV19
TGTGCCAGTGATGCGGGACAGGGTCATCAGCCCCAGCATTTT
CASDAGQGHQPQHF
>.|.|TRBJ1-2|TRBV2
TGTGCCACCCGCCCTGGACAGAGCTATGGCTACACCTTC
CATRPGQSYGYTF
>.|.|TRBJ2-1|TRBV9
TGTGCCAGCAGCACGGGGGATGGTGGTAGTGAGCAGTTCTTC
CASSTGDGGSEQFF
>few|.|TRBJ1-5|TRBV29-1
TGCAGTGCCGGGGACAACCAGCCCCAGCATTTT
CSAGDNQPQHF
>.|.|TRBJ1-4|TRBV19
TGTGCCAGTAACCAGCTTCCGGGTGAAAAACTGTTTTTT
CASNQLPGEKLFF
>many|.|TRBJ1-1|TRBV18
TGTGCCAGCTCACCAGATACAGGACCGTCAGCTTTCTTT
CASSPDTGPSAFF
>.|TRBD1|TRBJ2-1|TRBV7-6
TGTGCCAGCAGCCAGAGGCTCGGACAGGGGGCTCAAGGGTGGGTTTTAGGCAATGAGCAGTTCTTC
CASSQRLGQGAQGWVLGNEQFF
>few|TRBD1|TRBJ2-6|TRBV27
TGTGCCAGCAGTTTGACAGGGCCTGGGGCCAACGTCCTGACTTTC
CASSLTGPGANVLTF
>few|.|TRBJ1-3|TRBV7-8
TGTGCCAGCAGCTCCCAGGGAAACACCATATATTTT
CASSSQGNTIYF
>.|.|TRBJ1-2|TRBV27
TGTGCCAGCAGTTTATCCTTGAGCTATGGCTACACCTTC
CASSLSLSYGYTF